This T cell receptor beta chain is from a study of somatic mutations in cytotoxic T cells in rheumatoid arthritis. This clone was seen only once. The germline gives CDR1 SGHTA, CDR2 FQGTGA. The CDR3 extends over 13 amino acids. The germline V and J ends were trimmed by 2 bases and 5 bases, with 9 bases remaining between them. This table comes from immunoSEQ multiplex PCR, and its TCRdb copy is limited to in-frame clones, with some not included. The table includes about 14,000 clones, 85% to 95% detected once. The TCR sequence derives from a man between 65 and 85 years old with rheumatoid arthritis. V and J are TRBV7-3 and TRBJ1-2; D remains ambiguous. Sequencing used CD4+ T cells sorted from blood. The CDR3 spells CASSLEGEYGYTF. CDR3 bases: TGTGCCAGCAGCTTAGAGGGTGAATATGGCTACACCTTC.